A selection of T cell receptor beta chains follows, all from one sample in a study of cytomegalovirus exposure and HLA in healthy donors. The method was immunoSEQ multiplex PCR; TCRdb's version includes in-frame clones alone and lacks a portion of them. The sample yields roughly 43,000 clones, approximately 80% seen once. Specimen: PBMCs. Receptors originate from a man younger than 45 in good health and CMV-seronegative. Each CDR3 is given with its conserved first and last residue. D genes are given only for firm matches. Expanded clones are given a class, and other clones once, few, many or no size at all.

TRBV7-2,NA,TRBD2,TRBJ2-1,TGTGCCAGCAGCTCGGGACTAGCGGGGGGAGGATTCTTC,CASSSGLAGGGFF
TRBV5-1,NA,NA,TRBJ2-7,TGCGCCAGCAGTTCGATTAACCAGGGGAAGGGCTACGAGCAGTACTTC,CASSSINQGKGYEQYF
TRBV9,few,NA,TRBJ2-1,TGTGCCAGCAGCGTTAAGACGGGGGTTGAGCAGTTCTTC,CASSVKTGVEQFF
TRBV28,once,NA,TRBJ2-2,TGTGCCAGCAGTAGCGCCCAGCTACTAACGAACACCGGGGAGCTGTTTTTT,CASSSAQLLTNTGELFF
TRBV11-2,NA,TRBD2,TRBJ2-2,TGTGCCAGCAGCCTTGGGGAGGGCGGGCACACCGGGGAGCTGTTTTTT,CASSLGEGGHTGELFF
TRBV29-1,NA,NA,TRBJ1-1,TGCAGCGTTGAATGGTCAGGGGCTTTCTTT,CSVEWSGAFF
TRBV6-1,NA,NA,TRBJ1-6,TGTGCCAGCAGCCTCGAGCATAATTCACCCCTCCACTTT,CASSLEHNSPLHF
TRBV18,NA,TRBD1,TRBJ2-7,TGTGCCAGCTCACCACGGCAAGCCGGGACAGCCTACGGGCAGTACTTC,CASSPRQAGTAYGQYF
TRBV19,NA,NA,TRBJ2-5,TGTGCCAGTAGTAAGAGGGTTGGTACAGCCCAAGAGACCCAGTACTTC,CASSKRVGTAQETQYF
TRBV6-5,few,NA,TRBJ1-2,TGTGCCAGCAGTTACTCGGGACATGGGGGCTACACCTTC,CASSYSGHGGYTF
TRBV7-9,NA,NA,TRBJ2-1,TGTGCCAGCAGCTTAGGGCGCGGGGGCACCTACAATGAGCAGTTCTTC,CASSLGRGGTYNEQFF
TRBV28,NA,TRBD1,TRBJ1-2,TGTGCCAGCAGTGCAAGACAGGGCCGCACCGATATTAACTATGGCTACACCTTC,CASSARQGRTDINYGYTF
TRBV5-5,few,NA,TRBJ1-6,TGTGCCAGCAGCCAGGGGCTTAGTAATTCACCCCTCCACTTT,CASSQGLSNSPLHF
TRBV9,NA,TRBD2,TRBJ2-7,TGTGCCAGCAGCGTAAACCCGGGAGGGACCAACGAGCAGTACTTC,CASSVNPGGTNEQYF
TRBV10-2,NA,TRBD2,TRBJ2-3,TGCGCCAGCATCTTTGCGGGAGCAGATACGCAGTATTTT,CASIFAGADTQYF
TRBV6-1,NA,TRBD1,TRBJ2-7,TGTGCCAGCTTAGATTCCGGGACAGGGTTGAGAGAGCAGTACTTC,CASLDSGTGLREQYF
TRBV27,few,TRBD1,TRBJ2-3,TGTGCCAGCAGTCCGCATGGACAGGGTGATTTTACGCAGTATTTT,CASSPHGQGDFTQYF
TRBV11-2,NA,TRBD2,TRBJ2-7,TGTGCCAGCAGTCTCTCCGACATGGGACTAGCGGGAAACTACGAGCAGTACTTC,CASSLSDMGLAGNYEQYF
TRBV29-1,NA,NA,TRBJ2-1,TGCAGCGTTGAAGATCTGGGGGACTCTTATAACTACAATGAGCAGTTCTTC,CSVEDLGDSYNYNEQFF
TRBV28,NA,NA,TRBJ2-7,TGTGCCAGCAGCCCCGCCGGGATTAGTTCCTACGAGCAGTACTTC,CASSPAGISSYEQYF
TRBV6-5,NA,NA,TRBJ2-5,TGTGCCAGCAGTACCCGATCAGGGTTAGAGACCCAGTACTTC,CASSTRSGLETQYF
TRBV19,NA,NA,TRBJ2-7,TGTGCCAGTAGTATACGGGGAGAGGGGCAGTACTTC,CASSIRGEGQYF
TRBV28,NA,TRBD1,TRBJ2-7,TGTGCCAGCCGGGACAGGGTCTACGAGCAGTACTTC,CASRDRVYEQYF
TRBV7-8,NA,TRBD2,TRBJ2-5,TGTGCCAGCACACCGAACACGGGAGGGAGACAAGAGACCCAGTACTTC,CASTPNTGGRQETQYF
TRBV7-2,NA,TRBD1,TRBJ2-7,TGTGCCAGCAGCTTAAGGGCAGGGGGCTCACAGCAGTACTTC,CASSLRAGGSQQYF
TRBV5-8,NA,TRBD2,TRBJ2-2,TGTGCCAGCAAACCGGGGGGAACCGGGGAGCTGTTTTTT,CASKPGGTGELFF
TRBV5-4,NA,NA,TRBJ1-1,TGTGCCAGCAGACGGGGAGGGGGAGGCTATGAAGCTTTCTTT,CASRRGGGGYEAFF
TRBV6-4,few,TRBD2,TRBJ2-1,TGTGCCAGCAGTCTTACTTTAGGGCTAGCGGTAAACAATGAGCAGTTCTTC,CASSLTLGLAVNNEQFF
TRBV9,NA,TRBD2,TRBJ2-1,TGTGTCAGCAGCGTAAGGACTAGCGGGCCCAATGAGCAGTTCTTC,CVSSVRTSGPNEQFF
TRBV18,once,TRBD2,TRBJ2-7,TGTGCCAGCTCACCCCGGACTAGCGGGCCCTACGAGCAGTACTTC,CASSPRTSGPYEQYF
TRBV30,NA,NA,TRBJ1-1,TGTGCCTGGAGTGTATCGGGGTACACTGAAGCTTTCTTT,CAWSVSGYTEAFF
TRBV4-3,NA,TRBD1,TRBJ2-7,TGCGCCAGCAGCCAACCTATCCGGGACAGGGTGTGCGACGAGCAGTACTTC,CASSQPIRDRVCDEQYF
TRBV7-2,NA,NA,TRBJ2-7,TGTGCCAGCAGCTCCCGTTCGAAGAGCTCCTACGAGCAGTACTTC,CASSSRSKSSYEQYF
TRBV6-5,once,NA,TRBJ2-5,TGTGCCAGCAGTTATTCACTAATAGAGACCCAGTACTTC,CASSYSLIETQYF